The 21 T cell receptor beta chains below come from one sample, sequenced in a study of CD8 T cells in ankylosing spondylitis. TCRdb reprocessed the 5' RACE reads via MiXCR and lists one record per CDR3 protein. Of 300,000 to 350,000 distinct CDR3 sequences in the sample, around 20% were seen once. The sample was blood, either unsorted or a sorted T cell fraction (not recorded which). These receptors originate from a female donor with ankylosing spondylitis or in good health (not recorded which).

Many counts were recorded for this clonotype. The chain couples TRBV20-1 to TRBJ2-5; 8 bases agree with TRBD2. The V and J ends lost 1 base and 4 bases, in that order; junction bases with no gene match: 8. This CDR3 is built from 15 residues. Germline V gene lookup returns CDR1 DFQATT and CDR2 SNEGSKA (reference sequence). CDR3 sequence (DNA): TGCAGTGCTAGAGGGGGCCTAGCGGGTGGAGAGACCCAGTACTTC. It translates to CSARGGLAGGETQYF.

The chain joins TRBV15 to TRBJ2-2, with 12 bases lining up with TRBD2. CDR3 size: 18 residues. The germline V gene encodes CDR1 LNHNV and CDR2 YYDKDF (reference sequence). V shed 5 bases and J 7 bases; nucleotides not matched to a gene: 14. CDR3 region: CATSGRRLAGVKLGELFF. The CDR3 DNA reads TGTGCCACCAGCGGAAGAAGACTAGCGGGAGTTAAGCTCGGGGAGCTGTTTTTT.

The chain uses TRBV15 and TRBJ2-5; 8 nucleotides line up with TRBD1. CDR1 is LNHNV, CDR2 YYDKDF, per germline (reference sequence). Germline trimming cut 4 bases from V and 5 bases from J; bases unmatched to any gene: 9. This CDR3 is built from 15 residues. The CDR3 bases are TGTGCCACCAGCATACGGACAGGGTGGTACGAGACCCAGTACTTC. This codes for CATSIRTGWYETQYF. The variable domain in full, with the rest retrieved from reference TRBV15 and TRBJ2-5, is DAMVIQNPRYQVTQFGKPVTLSCSQTLNHNVMYWYQQKSSQAPKLLFHYYDKDFNNEADTPDNFQSRRPNTSFCFLDIRSPGLGDTAMYLCATSIRTGWYETQYFGPGTRLLVL.

This clonotype was observed many times. J is TRBJ2-5 and V is TRBV2; 8 bases are a match to TRBD2. This CDR3 comprises 14 residues. Germline V CDR1 and CDR2: SNHLY, FYNNEI. V shed 9 bases, J shed 2 bases, and the junction held 8 bases outside the gene matches. The CDR3, as DNA: TGTGCCAGGGGACTAGGTGGGGATCAAGAGACCCAGTACTTC. This codes for CARGLGGDQETQYF.

This clonotype was seen only a few times. The chain joins TRBV28 to TRBJ2-7; 7 nucleotides agree with TRBD1. The V gene's germline CDR1 is MDHEN and CDR2 SYDVKM. The CDR3 is made up of 14 amino acids. V dropped 3 bases and J dropped 2; count of bases not matched to a gene: 4. The CDR3 nucleotides read TGTGCCAGCAGTTTGGGACAGAATACCTACGAGCAGTACTTC. Translating gives CASSLGQNTYEQYF.

There are a few counts of this clonotype. The V call is TRBV5-3, the J call TRBJ2-1, with 7 bases identical to TRBD2. TRBV5-3 is given ORF status, its function remaining uncertain. The CDR3 is made up of 15 amino acids. The J segment lost 5 bases and the V segment lost 1 base, leaving 6 bases of the junction unmatched. CDR3: CARSLWVTSHNEQFF. The CDR3 coding sequence is TGTGCCAGAAGCTTGTGGGTGACTAGCCACAATGAGCAGTTCTTC.

The CDR3 region has the DNA TGTGCCAGCAGCTTCAGCTTAGCGGCCGACTCCTACGAGCAGTACTTC. Translated: CASSFSLAADSYEQYF. This chain links TRBV7-2 with TRBJ2-7; perhaps TRBD2 as D (6 bases). CDR3 length equals 16 residues. The V gene's germline CDR1 is SGHTA and CDR2 FQGNSA. Trimming took 3 bases from V and 0 from J, leaving 15 bases between them.

This clonotype has a handful of counts. J is TRBJ2-5 and V is TRBV7-2; perhaps TRBD2 as D (6 bases). CDR1 SGHTA and CDR2 FQGNSA come from the germline V gene. V was trimmed by 6 bases and J by 5 bases, leaving 19 bases between them. The CDR3 loop spans 15 amino acids. This CDR3 is CASSPRLVKAETQYF. DNA of the CDR3: TGTGCCAGCAGTCCTCGACTAGTGAAAGCGGAGACCCAGTACTTC.

The V gene is TRBV2, the J gene TRBJ2-2, with D perhaps given as TRBD1 or TRBD2 (5 bases each). The ends were cut back, 8 bases at V and 4 bases at J, with 14 bases in the middle. Germline CDR1 and CDR2: SNHLY and FYNNEI. The CDR3 consists of 14 residues. The CDR3 spells CASRDGFSTGELFF. The CDR3 DNA is TGTGCCAGCCGGGACGGGTTTAGCACCGGGGAGCTGTTTTTT.

The V gene is TRBV14, the J gene TRBJ2-2; D possibly corresponds to TRBD2 (6 bases). The CDR3 covers 12 residues. Deletions cut 6 bases from V and 9 bases from J, with 11 bases between. Germline V CDR1 and CDR2: SGHDN, FVKESK. The CDR3 region has the DNA TGTGCCAGCAGTTATGCGGGGAGGGAGCTGTTTTTT. It yields the protein CASSYAGRELFF.

The V call is TRBV6-5, the J call TRBJ2-4; the D is unclear. This CDR3 is 11 amino acids long. V was clipped by 2 bases and J by 8 bases, with 4 bases between them. The germline gives CDR1 MNHEY, CDR2 SVGAGI. The CDR3 loop is CASSYSDIQYF. The CDR3 DNA follows: TGTGCCAGCAGTTACAGCGACATTCAGTACTTC.

The chain uses TRBV20-1 and TRBJ2-2; 9 bases agree with TRBD2. Trimming cost V 3 bases and J 5 bases; bases outside gene matches: 7. This CDR3 comprises 15 residues. Germline V gives CDR1 DFQATT, CDR2 SNEGSKA (reference sequence). DNA for the CDR3: TGCAGTGCTAGCGTAGCGGGAGTGAGGACCGGGGAGCTGTTTTTT. This sequence encodes CSASVAGVRTGELFF.

A few counts support this clonotype. This chain uses TRBV6-2 or TRBV6-3 with TRBJ2-3; no definite D call. The ends were cut back, 4 bases at V and 0 bases at J, with 11 bases in the middle. The germline V gene has CDR1 MNHEY and CDR2 SVGEGT. The CDR3 runs 15 residues. The CDR3 sequence: CASSLLPASTDTQYF. The CDR3 bases are TGTGCCAGCAGTTTACTACCCGCTAGCACAGATACGCAGTATTTT.

The chain is built from TRBV7-8 and TRBJ2-7, with TRBD2 matching over 7 bases. This CDR3 is 14 amino acids long. V lost 2 bases to trimming and J lost 2 bases; unmatched junction nucleotides: 3. CDR1 is SGHVS and CDR2 is FQNEAQ in the germline V gene. The CDR3 DNA sequence: TGTGCCAGCAGCTTAAAGCGGGATACCTACGAGCAGTACTTC. Residues: CASSLKRDTYEQYF.

This clonotype was seen only a few times. The chain carries TRBV11-3 and TRBJ2-1; 7 bases are a match to TRBD2. The CDR3 contains 15 residues. Germline CDR1 SGHNT, CDR2 YENEEA. Trimming removed 0 bases from V and 9 bases from J; junction bases left unmatched: 8. The CDR3 sequence is CASSLEGLAASEQFF. In DNA form, the CDR3 reads TGTGCCAGCAGCTTAGAAGGTCTAGCGGCGAGTGAGCAGTTCTTC.

This chain links TRBV29-1 with TRBJ1-2; D unresolved. The germline V gene encodes CDR1 SQVTM and CDR2 ANQGSEA. This CDR3 is 12 amino acids long. V lost 1 base, J lost 4 bases, and 7 bases lay in between. The CDR3 spells CSVEGAAYGYTF. The CDR3 DNA reads as TGCAGCGTTGAAGGGGCCGCCTATGGCTACACCTTC.

The sample holds a few counts of this clonotype. The rearrangement joins TRBV20-1 to TRBJ2-7; weak D call: TRBD2 (6 bases). V was cut by 3 bases and J by 4 bases, with 19 bases left in between. The CDR3 length is 15 residues. Germline CDR1 is DFQATT and CDR2 is SNEGSKA (reference sequence). CDR3 sequence: CSASYTRRAGYEQYF. CDR3 nucleotide sequence: TGCAGTGCTAGTTACACCCGCCGCGCGGGATACGAGCAGTACTTC.

This clonotype was counted ten times or more. V is TRBV7-2 and J is TRBJ2-7, with D perhaps TRBD1 or TRBD2 (5 bases each). The CDR3 consists of 12 residues. Trimming shortened V by 8 bases and J by 4 bases, and 12 bases separated the two germline ends. Germline CDR1 reads SGHTA; CDR2 reads FQGNSA. CDR3 nucleotide sequence: TGTGCCAGCGTTAGGGACGGATACGAGCAGTACTTC. It specifies CASVRDGYEQYF.

This clonotype was found a few times. V is TRBV5-6 and J is TRBJ1-6; D is possibly TRBD1 (5 bases). The germline V gene encodes CDR1 SGHDT and CDR2 YYEEEE. This CDR3 has 14 residues. The ends were cut back, 4 bases at V and 9 bases at J, with 14 bases in the middle. The CDR3 DNA sequence: TGTGCCAGCAGCGTAAGACAGACTAGTTCACCCCTCCACTTT. Protein sequence: CASSVRQTSSPLHF.

This clonotype was seen a few times. V gene TRBV20-1 combines with J gene TRBJ2-1; 8 bases map to TRBD2. In germline, CDR1 is DFQATT, CDR2 SNEGSKA (reference sequence). V trimming: 8 bases; J trimming: 8 bases; junction bases outside the gene matches: 11. The CDR3 sequence is 13 residues long. Here the CDR3 DNA reads TGCAGTACGGAGCGGGAGTGGGGCGATGAGCAGTTCTTC. This gives the protein CSTEREWGDEQFF.

J is TRBJ1-2 and V is TRBV20-1; TRBD1 matches at 9 bases. This CDR3 region has 13 residues. With V trimmed by 3 bases and J by 5 bases, 4 bases remained unmatched. From germline, CDR1 is DFQATT and CDR2 SNEGSKA (reference sequence). The CDR3 nucleotides read TGCAGTGCTAGCGACAGGGGGGGTTATGGCTACACCTTC. Translating it yields CSASDRGGYGYTF.